A selection of T cell receptor beta chains follows, all from one sample in a study of T-cell reconstitution after alpha-beta-depleted transplantation in children. TCRdb re-called the PCR reads with MiXCR, one entry per CDR3 protein. The table includes some 450,000 distinct CDR3 sequences, 43% detected once. The specimen was PBMCs, collected before TCRalphabeta/CD19-depleted stem cell transplant. The receptors stem from a girl aged 2 to 10 with aplastic anemia, due to receive a stem cell transplant. Both conserved end residues are part of each CDR3. Each record gives: J gene, clone size, D gene, V gene, CDR3 DNA, CDR3 protein. D genes are given only for firm matches. A row's size may be missing; if present it is once, few, many or a size class.

j_call: TRBJ2-1; clone_size: few; d_call: TRBD2; v_call: TRBV6-1; cdr3_nt: TGTGCCAGCACTCCGGGACTAGTCTACAATGAGCAGTTCTTC; cdr3_aa: CASTPGLVYNEQFF
j_call: TRBJ1-2; clone_size: few; d_call: -; v_call: TRBV27; cdr3_nt: TGTGCCAGCAGTGGGACAAGGGACTATGGCTACACCTTC; cdr3_aa: CASSGTRDYGYTF
j_call: TRBJ2-7; clone_size: -; d_call: TRBD2; v_call: TRBV28; cdr3_nt: TGTGCCAGCAGTTTATGGGGAGGGCAGCGGGAGGCGGTAGAGCAGTACTTC; cdr3_aa: CASSLWGGQREAVEQYF
j_call: TRBJ2-1; clone_size: many; d_call: -; v_call: TRBV7-9; cdr3_nt: TGTGCCAGCAGCTTAGCAGTGAAACCGGATTTAAGATACAATGAGCAGTTCTTC; cdr3_aa: CASSLAVKPDLRYNEQFF
j_call: TRBJ2-7; clone_size: many; d_call: -; v_call: TRBV27; cdr3_nt: TGTGCCAGCAGTTTAAGAGCAGGGGCGGGCTCCTACGAGCAGTACTTC; cdr3_aa: CASSLRAGAGSYEQYF
j_call: TRBJ1-4; clone_size: few; d_call: TRBD1; v_call: TRBV5-1; cdr3_nt: TGCGCCAGCAGCTTGGACAGGGGTGCAACTAATGAAAAACTGTTTTTT; cdr3_aa: CASSLDRGATNEKLFF
j_call: TRBJ1-1; clone_size: many; d_call: -; v_call: TRBV5-1; cdr3_nt: TGCGCCAGCAGCCCCTTCGGGGCCCACACTGAAGCTTTCTTT; cdr3_aa: CASSPFGAHTEAFF
j_call: TRBJ1-1; clone_size: -; d_call: -; v_call: TRBV5-6; cdr3_nt: TGTGCCAGCAGCTTCGGGGAGGGGGCTGAAGCTTTCTTT; cdr3_aa: CASSFGEGAEAFF
j_call: TRBJ2-1; clone_size: -; d_call: TRBD2; v_call: TRBV20-1; cdr3_nt: TGCAGTGCTAGATACTCTAGCGGGATGTACAATGAGCAGTTCTTC; cdr3_aa: CSARYSSGMYNEQFF
j_call: TRBJ2-7; clone_size: many; d_call: TRBD1; v_call: TRBV20-1; cdr3_nt: TGCAGTGCTAGATACGGGACAGGGCTTGGCTACGAGCAGTACTTC; cdr3_aa: CSARYGTGLGYEQYF
j_call: TRBJ2-7; clone_size: -; d_call: TRBD1; v_call: TRBV12-3/TRBV12-4; cdr3_nt: TGTGCCAGCAGTTTAAGTCTGGACAGGGGCTACGAGCAGTACTTC; cdr3_aa: CASSLSLDRGYEQYF
j_call: TRBJ2-3; clone_size: -; d_call: -; v_call: TRBV5-1; cdr3_nt: TGCGCCAGCAGCCTCTTCTTTCGGGATACGCAGTATTTT; cdr3_aa: CASSLFFRDTQYF
j_call: TRBJ2-7; clone_size: -; d_call: -; v_call: TRBV5-1; cdr3_nt: TGCGCCAGCAGTCAAGGGTCCGCGGGGATCTCCTACGAGCAGTACTTC; cdr3_aa: CASSQGSAGISYEQYF
j_call: TRBJ1-1; clone_size: -; d_call: -; v_call: TRBV27; cdr3_nt: TGTGCCAGCAGTTTATCTTGGGGGGCGAAGAACACTGAAGCTTTCTTT; cdr3_aa: CASSLSWGAKNTEAFF
j_call: TRBJ1-1; clone_size: -; d_call: -; v_call: TRBV10-3; cdr3_nt: TGTGTCGTGGGGTCGGGGAACACTGAAGCTTTCTTT; cdr3_aa: CVVGSGNTEAFF
j_call: TRBJ2-5; clone_size: few; d_call: -; v_call: TRBV5-1; cdr3_nt: TGCGCCAGCAGCGGGGGGACAGATGAAGAGACCCAGTACTTC; cdr3_aa: CASSGGTDEETQYF
j_call: TRBJ2-5; clone_size: few; d_call: -; v_call: TRBV20-1; cdr3_nt: TGCAGTGCTCAGCGGTACCAAGAGACCCAGTACTTC; cdr3_aa: CSAQRYQETQYF
j_call: TRBJ2-5; clone_size: few; d_call: TRBD1; v_call: TRBV29-1; cdr3_nt: TGCAGCGCTGGGGGATACAGGGGCCGAGAGACCCAGTACTTC; cdr3_aa: CSAGGYRGRETQYF
j_call: TRBJ1-5; clone_size: few; d_call: -; v_call: TRBV12-3/TRBV12-4; cdr3_nt: TGTGCCAGCAGGGGCTATAGCAATCAGCCCCAGCATTTT; cdr3_aa: CASRGYSNQPQHF
j_call: TRBJ2-3; clone_size: -; d_call: TRBD2; v_call: TRBV5-1; cdr3_nt: TGCGCCAGCAGCATTCGGACTAGCGGGGTCTCAGATACGCAGTATTTT; cdr3_aa: CASSIRTSGVSDTQYF
j_call: TRBJ2-7; clone_size: -; d_call: TRBD1; v_call: TRBV3-1; cdr3_nt: TGTGCCAGCAGCCAAGATCGGGACAGTGGCTACGAGCAGTACTTC; cdr3_aa: CASSQDRDSGYEQYF
j_call: TRBJ2-5; clone_size: few; d_call: TRBD2; v_call: TRBV7-2; cdr3_nt: TGTGCCAGCAGCCCCCCGGGACTAGCGGGGGGGGAGACCCAGTACTTC; cdr3_aa: CASSPPGLAGGETQYF
j_call: TRBJ2-1; clone_size: once; d_call: -; v_call: TRBV20-1; cdr3_nt: TGCAGTGCTAGAGTACCCCAGGAATTACATGAGCAGTTCTTC; cdr3_aa: CSARVPQELHEQFF
j_call: TRBJ2-5; clone_size: -; d_call: -; v_call: TRBV10-3; cdr3_nt: TGTGCCATCAGTGAGACCGCAGGGGCACAAGAGACCCAGTACTTC; cdr3_aa: CAISETAGAQETQYF
j_call: TRBJ2-5; clone_size: many; d_call: -; v_call: TRBV7-6; cdr3_nt: TGTGCCAGCAGCTTGCGGAACCAAGAGACCCAGTACTTC; cdr3_aa: CASSLRNQETQYF
j_call: TRBJ2-7; clone_size: -; d_call: -; v_call: TRBV7-6; cdr3_nt: TGTGCCAGCAGCTCTTCGACAGCGAGATCCTCCTACGAGCAGTACTTC; cdr3_aa: CASSSSTARSSYEQYF
j_call: TRBJ1-1; clone_size: -; d_call: -; v_call: TRBV6-5; cdr3_nt: TGTGCCAGCAGTTACTCGCACAGAAACACTGAAGCTTTCTTT; cdr3_aa: CASSYSHRNTEAFF
j_call: TRBJ2-3; clone_size: many; d_call: TRBD1; v_call: TRBV4-3; cdr3_nt: TGCGCCAGCAGCCATGAACCGGGACAGAACACAGATACGCAGTATTTT; cdr3_aa: CASSHEPGQNTDTQYF
j_call: TRBJ2-1; clone_size: few; d_call: -; v_call: TRBV9; cdr3_nt: TGTGCCAGCAGCGTAGAGGCGGGCACCTACTCCTACAATGAGCAGTTCTTC; cdr3_aa: CASSVEAGTYSYNEQFF
j_call: TRBJ2-3; clone_size: -; d_call: -; v_call: TRBV4-1; cdr3_nt: TGCGCCAGCAGCCAAGATGGCATAACTACGCAGTATTTT; cdr3_aa: CASSQDGITTQYF
j_call: TRBJ2-5; clone_size: -; d_call: -; v_call: TRBV7-9; cdr3_nt: TGTGCCAGCAGCCCCGGGACTCCCACGGGGACCCAGTACTTC; cdr3_aa: CASSPGTPTGTQYF
j_call: TRBJ2-5; clone_size: -; d_call: -; v_call: TRBV29-1; cdr3_nt: TGCAGCGGAGGGACTCAAGAGACCCAGTACTTC; cdr3_aa: CSGGTQETQYF
j_call: TRBJ2-7; clone_size: -; d_call: -; v_call: TRBV23-1; cdr3_nt: TGCGCCAGCAGTCGCTGGACGAGTCCCTACGAGCAGTACTTC; cdr3_aa: CASSRWTSPYEQYF
j_call: TRBJ2-1; clone_size: many; d_call: -; v_call: TRBV18; cdr3_nt: TGTGCCAGCAGCCCTCAGGGCAATGAGCAGTTCTTC; cdr3_aa: CASSPQGNEQFF
j_call: TRBJ2-7; clone_size: -; d_call: TRBD1; v_call: TRBV15; cdr3_nt: TGTGCCACCAGCAGAGTCGAGGGGGCCGAGCAGTACTTC; cdr3_aa: CATSRVEGAEQYF
j_call: TRBJ1-1; clone_size: -; d_call: TRBD1; v_call: TRBV19; cdr3_nt: TGTGCCAGTGGAGGACAGGGGAGTATCACTGAAGCTTTCTTT; cdr3_aa: CASGGQGSITEAFF
j_call: TRBJ2-4; clone_size: -; d_call: -; v_call: TRBV9; cdr3_nt: TGTGCCAGCAGCGTAGGCGGCGGGACGGCGAACATTCAGTACTTC; cdr3_aa: CASSVGGGTANIQYF
j_call: TRBJ2-2; clone_size: few; d_call: -; v_call: TRBV6-1; cdr3_nt: TGTGCCAGCTCTCGCCATGGCAGGGCCACCGGGGAGCTGTTTTTT; cdr3_aa: CASSRHGRATGELFF
j_call: TRBJ1-2; clone_size: few; d_call: -; v_call: TRBV7-9; cdr3_nt: TGTGCCAGCAGCTCGTTACAGGGCTATGGCTACACCTTC; cdr3_aa: CASSSLQGYGYTF
j_call: TRBJ1-2; clone_size: few; d_call: TRBD1; v_call: TRBV6-5; cdr3_nt: TGTGCCAGCAGTTACGCGGGACAGCTTCCTGACTACACCTTC; cdr3_aa: CASSYAGQLPDYTF
j_call: TRBJ2-5; clone_size: -; d_call: TRBD1; v_call: TRBV7-2; cdr3_nt: TGTGCCAGCAGTTCACAGGGGGCTAGGGAGACCCAGTACTTC; cdr3_aa: CASSSQGARETQYF
j_call: TRBJ1-1; clone_size: many; d_call: -; v_call: TRBV5-5; cdr3_nt: TGTGCCAGCAGCTTTGCGGCGAACACTGAAGCTTTCTTT; cdr3_aa: CASSFAANTEAFF
j_call: TRBJ2-3; clone_size: -; d_call: TRBD1; v_call: TRBV6-5; cdr3_nt: TGTGCCAGCAGTTACAATCCTGGACAGGGCCCCCCAGATACGCAGTATTTT; cdr3_aa: CASSYNPGQGPPDTQYF
j_call: TRBJ2-5; clone_size: -; d_call: -; v_call: TRBV9; cdr3_nt: TGTGCCAGCAGCGTAGGCGCGGCCCAAGAGACCCAGTACTTC; cdr3_aa: CASSVGAAQETQYF
j_call: TRBJ1-5; clone_size: few; d_call: -; v_call: TRBV21-1; cdr3_nt: TGTGCCAGCCGGAGCCCTCGGAGGAGCAATCAGCCCCAGCATTTT; cdr3_aa: CASRSPRRSNQPQHF
j_call: TRBJ1-3; clone_size: -; d_call: -; v_call: TRBV7-9; cdr3_nt: TGTGCCAGCAGCTTAGAGGTGGAAAACACCATATATTTT; cdr3_aa: CASSLEVENTIYF
j_call: TRBJ2-7; clone_size: many; d_call: TRBD1; v_call: TRBV28; cdr3_nt: TGTGCCAGCAGTTTGAAGCAGGGGGCACCCTTCTACGAGCAGTACTTC; cdr3_aa: CASSLKQGAPFYEQYF
j_call: TRBJ2-6; clone_size: -; d_call: -; v_call: TRBV5-6; cdr3_nt: TGTGCCAGCAGCTTGGGGTCAGGGAGTACTGGGGCCAACGTCCTGACTTTC; cdr3_aa: CASSLGSGSTGANVLTF
j_call: TRBJ1-2; clone_size: -; d_call: -; v_call: TRBV6-6; cdr3_nt: TGTGCCAGCCATCCCCGGGGGGGGCATGGCTACACCTTC; cdr3_aa: CASHPRGGHGYTF
j_call: TRBJ2-7; clone_size: -; d_call: -; v_call: TRBV28; cdr3_nt: TGTGCCAGCAGTTTATTTGAACTCACCGAGCAGTACTTC; cdr3_aa: CASSLFELTEQYF
j_call: TRBJ1-2; clone_size: -; d_call: -; v_call: TRBV6-1; cdr3_nt: TGTGCCAGCAGACTTAAGGGAAGGACGAGTGGCTACACCTTC; cdr3_aa: CASRLKGRTSGYTF
j_call: TRBJ2-7; clone_size: -; d_call: TRBD2; v_call: TRBV15; cdr3_nt: TGTGCCACCAGCAGAGCGGGTAGCGGGAGCGGCGACGAGCAGTACTTC; cdr3_aa: CATSRAGSGSGDEQYF
j_call: TRBJ2-3; clone_size: -; d_call: TRBD2; v_call: TRBV9; cdr3_nt: TGTGCCAGCAGCGGGGGACTAGCGGAACGAACAGATACGCAGTATTTT; cdr3_aa: CASSGGLAERTDTQYF
j_call: TRBJ2-7; clone_size: -; d_call: -; v_call: TRBV12-3/TRBV12-4; cdr3_nt: TGTGCCAGCAGTTTAGTCTTACTCCCTAGGGACGAGCAGTACTTC; cdr3_aa: CASSLVLLPRDEQYF
j_call: TRBJ2-5; clone_size: few; d_call: -; v_call: TRBV9; cdr3_nt: TGTGCCAGCAGCGTAGATTCTGGGAGAGAGACCCAGTACTTC; cdr3_aa: CASSVDSGRETQYF
j_call: TRBJ1-4; clone_size: -; d_call: -; v_call: TRBV7-9; cdr3_nt: TGTGCCAGCAGCTACTACCGTCCCCGCAGGGAAAAACTGTTTTTT; cdr3_aa: CASSYYRPRREKLFF
j_call: TRBJ2-5; clone_size: -; d_call: -; v_call: TRBV18; cdr3_nt: TGTGCCAGCTCACCCTTGGAGCAAGAGACCCAGTACTTC; cdr3_aa: CASSPLEQETQYF
j_call: TRBJ2-1; clone_size: many; d_call: -; v_call: TRBV9; cdr3_nt: TGTGCCAGCAGCTCCAAAGGTCTGATCGGGTGGCAGGAAGCCTACAATGAGCAGTTCTTC; cdr3_aa: CASSSKGLIGWQEAYNEQFF
j_call: TRBJ2-1; clone_size: few; d_call: TRBD2; v_call: TRBV5-5; cdr3_nt: TGTGCCAGCAGAAAGATAGCGGGAGATGTCTACAATGAGCAGTTCTTC; cdr3_aa: CASRKIAGDVYNEQFF